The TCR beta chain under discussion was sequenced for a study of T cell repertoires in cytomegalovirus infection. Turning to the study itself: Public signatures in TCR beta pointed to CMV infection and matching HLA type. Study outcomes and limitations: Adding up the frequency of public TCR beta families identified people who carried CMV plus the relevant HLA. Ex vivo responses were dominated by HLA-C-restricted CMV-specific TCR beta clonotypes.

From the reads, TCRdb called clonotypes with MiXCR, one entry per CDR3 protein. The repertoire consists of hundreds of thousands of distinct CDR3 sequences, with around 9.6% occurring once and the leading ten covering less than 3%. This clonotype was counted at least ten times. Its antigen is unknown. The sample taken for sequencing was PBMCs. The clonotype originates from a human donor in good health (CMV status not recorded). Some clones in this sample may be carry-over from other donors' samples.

CDR3 nucleotides: TGTGCCAGCAGCCCCCGAAACATTCTCCGAGACAGGGGGATGCATGAGCAGTTCTTC. Translating it yields CASSPRNILRDRGMHEQFF. V gene TRBV7-8 combines with J gene TRBJ2-1; 9 nucleotides align to TRBD1. This CDR3 region has 19 residues. With 5 bases clipped from V and 8 bases from J, the junction kept 22 bases outside the gene matches. The germline V gene encodes CDR1 SGHVS and CDR2 FQNEAQ.